The TCR beta chain under discussion was sequenced for a study of T cell responses to AZD1222 COVID-19 vaccine. Overall study: Pooled samples include second doses given at about 4 or 12 weeks.

Germline V gene data show CDR1 as SGHTA and CDR2 as FQGNSA. The V gene end was trimmed by 6 bases and the J gene end by 0 bases; junction bases not matched to a gene: 4. The CDR3 has 17 residues. TCRdb's table, derived via immunoSEQ multiplex PCR, lists solely in-frame clones and lacks some. Here the sample spans about 190,000 clones, roughly 88% being singletons. The chain links TRBV7-2 to TRBJ2-3; 15 bases fit TRBD2. The sample here was peripheral blood, taken on day 0 of AZD1222 vaccination. The TCR was taken from an adult in good health. The CDR3 DNA reads as TGTGCCAGCAGTCGGACTAGCGGGGGGGTTAGCACAGATACGCAGTATTTT. Protein sequence: CASSRTSGGVSTDTQYF.